This record looks at one T cell receptor beta chain sequence and its context. The antigen is undetermined. Generated by immunoSEQ multiplex PCR, the TCRdb table keeps only in-frame clones and is missing some. In the table there are 550,000 to 600,000 clones, around 76% of which are singletons. The data originate from a study of shared clonotypes between healthy human individuals. Findings and limits, study-wide: A limitation of the genetic and exposure-history diversity represented arose from few donors.

The CDR3 has 17 amino acids. The V and J ends lost 0 bases and 7 bases, in that order; junction bases with no gene match: 13. Germline V gene sequence: CDR1 SGHNT, CDR2 YYREEE (reference sequence). The sample was PBMCs. The chain recombines TRBV5-4 with TRBJ2-1; 7 bases are a match to TRBD1. The TCR was taken from a woman aged 40 to 50 in good health. Some clones in this sample may be carry-over from other donors' samples. The CDR3 loop reads CASSLGGPGGFGNEQFF. The CDR3 region has the DNA TGTGCCAGCAGCTTGGGCGGGCCAGGGGGTTTTGGTAATGAGCAGTTCTTC.